The rows below give T cell receptor beta chains drawn from one sample of a study of shared clonotypes between healthy human individuals. Sequenced by immunoSEQ multiplex PCR; TCRdb stores in-frame clones only, minus some. This table has about 820,000 clones, 80% to 95% appearing once. Sequencing was done on a sample of naive CD8+ T cells sorted from blood. All receptors derive from a young man in good health. CDR3s include the opening cysteine and the closing phenylalanine or tryptophan. The order of the fields is V gene, J gene, clone size, D gene, CDR3 DNA, CDR3 protein. The D gene is left open where the match is weak. Clone size is not always given. Where it is, it says once, few, many or a class for expanded clones.

V: TRBV29-1
J: TRBJ2-5
size: .
D: .
DNA: TGCAGCGTTGACAGGGGACTACTGGAGACCCAGTACTTC
CDR3: CSVDRGLLETQYF

V: TRBV27
J: TRBJ2-7
size: .
D: TRBD1
DNA: TGTGCCAGCAGACCAGCGGACAGGGGTCACTACGAGCAGTACTTC
CDR3: CASRPADRGHYEQYF

V: TRBV14
J: TRBJ1-2
size: .
D: TRBD1
DNA: TGTGCCAGCAGCGAACAGGGGGTGTCCCCCTATGGCTACACCTTC
CDR3: CASSEQGVSPYGYTF

V: TRBV7-9
J: TRBJ2-5
size: .
D: TRBD1
DNA: TGTGCCAGCAGCTTAGTCGGCAGGGGGACCGAAGAGACCCAGTACTTC
CDR3: CASSLVGRGTEETQYF

V: TRBV30
J: TRBJ2-1
size: .
D: .
DNA: TGTGCCTGGAGCTACGGGTTGAGCTCCTACAATGAGCAGTTCTTC
CDR3: CAWSYGLSSYNEQFF

V: TRBV7-3
J: TRBJ2-3
size: .
D: TRBD2
DNA: TGTGCCAGCAGCCAGGAGGGGACTAGCGGGAACACAGATACGCAGTATTTT
CDR3: CASSQEGTSGNTDTQYF

V: TRBV9
J: TRBJ2-7
size: .
D: .
DNA: TGTGCCAGCAGCGTAGGAGGGGGGACCGTCGGTGGGCAGTACTTC
CDR3: CASSVGGGTVGGQYF

V: TRBV11-2
J: TRBJ2-7
size: .
D: TRBD2
DNA: TGTGCCAGCAGCGACAGCAGACTAGCGGGAATGATCTACGAGCAGTACTTC
CDR3: CASSDSRLAGMIYEQYF

V: TRBV27
J: TRBJ2-1
size: .
D: .
DNA: TGTGCCAGCAGTTTAACCGGGGGTGAGCAGTTCTTC
CDR3: CASSLTGGEQFF

V: TRBV6-5
J: TRBJ1-2
size: .
D: TRBD1
DNA: TGTGCCAGCAGTTACTCGAGAGGGGGCAGGGTGGCTGGCTACACCTTC
CDR3: CASSYSRGGRVAGYTF

V: TRBV10-2
J: TRBJ1-4
size: .
D: .
DNA: TGCGCCAGCAGTGAAGGACCCACAACTAATGAAAAACTGTTTTTT
CDR3: CASSEGPTTNEKLFF

V: TRBV5-1
J: TRBJ1-2
size: .
D: TRBD1
DNA: TGCGCCAGCAGGGGTGGGACAGACTATGGCTACACCTTC
CDR3: CASRGGTDYGYTF

V: TRBV9
J: TRBJ2-1
size: .
D: .
DNA: TGTGCCAGCAGCGTAGCGCGTTCTCCCTACAATGAGCAGTTCTTC
CDR3: CASSVARSPYNEQFF

V: TRBV7-9
J: TRBJ2-1
size: .
D: .
DNA: TGTGCCAGCAGTTGGAGCGGGTCCTCGGGGAATGAGCAGTTCTTC
CDR3: CASSWSGSSGNEQFF

V: TRBV28
J: TRBJ2-3
size: .
D: .
DNA: TGTGCCAGCAGTTCCGGGACTGAGGCAAGCACAGATACGCAGTATTTT
CDR3: CASSSGTEASTDTQYF

V: TRBV2
J: TRBJ2-7
size: few
D: TRBD2
DNA: TGTGCCACAGTAGCGGGAGATTCCGAGCAGTACTTC
CDR3: CATVAGDSEQYF

V: TRBV29-1
J: TRBJ2-1
size: .
D: .
DNA: TGCAGCGTTGAGAAGGTTCTTCACGATGAGCAGTTCTTC
CDR3: CSVEKVLHDEQFF

V: TRBV2
J: TRBJ2-3
size: .
D: TRBD1
DNA: TGTGCCAGCAAAGTCCAGGGGGCGGCAGATACGCAGTATTTT
CDR3: CASKVQGAADTQYF

V: TRBV27
J: TRBJ2-3
size: once
D: .
DNA: TGTGCCAGCAGTTTTAGGCGGGGAAGCACAGATACGCAGTATTTT
CDR3: CASSFRRGSTDTQYF

V: TRBV6-4
J: TRBJ2-3
size: many
D: TRBD2
DNA: TGTGCCAGCAGTGACGGGACTAGCGGCACAGATACGCAGTATTTT
CDR3: CASSDGTSGTDTQYF

V: TRBV10-3
J: TRBJ1-1
size: .
D: TRBD1
DNA: TGTGCCATCAGTGAAAGGCCTAGACAGGGGGACACTGAAGCTTTCTTT
CDR3: CAISERPRQGDTEAFF

V: TRBV29-1
J: TRBJ2-5
size: .
D: .
DNA: TGCAGCGTTGAAGATCGTCCTCTGGCCCAGTACTTC
CDR3: CSVEDRPLAQYF

V: TRBV10-2
J: TRBJ2-3
size: .
D: .
DNA: TGCGCCAGCAGCCCACGACGGGGGACTGGCACAGATACGCAGTATTTT
CDR3: CASSPRRGTGTDTQYF

V: TRBV13
J: TRBJ2-7
size: .
D: .
DNA: TGTGCCAGCAGCTTAAATATGGGAGTACGGGCCTACGAGCAGTACTTC
CDR3: CASSLNMGVRAYEQYF

V: TRBV4-1
J: TRBJ2-7
size: .
D: .
DNA: TGCGCCAGCAGCCAGGCAGGGAGTAAGTACGAGCAGTACTTC
CDR3: CASSQAGSKYEQYF

V: TRBV5-6
J: TRBJ2-3
size: once
D: .
DNA: TGTGCCAGCAGCCGTATGGAAACGCAGTATTTT
CDR3: CASSRMETQYF

V: TRBV7-9
J: TRBJ2-1
size: .
D: .
DNA: TGTGCCAGCACCGACCAGAGCTCCTACAATGAGCAGTTCTTC
CDR3: CASTDQSSYNEQFF

V: TRBV7-9
J: TRBJ2-7
size: few
D: .
DNA: TGTGCCAGCAGCACTGCGGACATCACAAGGGAGCAGTACTTC
CDR3: CASSTADITREQYF

V: TRBV29-1
J: TRBJ1-1
size: .
D: .
DNA: TGCAGCGTTGATTCTGGGGAGGACACTGAAGCTTTCTTT
CDR3: CSVDSGEDTEAFF

V: TRBV19
J: TRBJ2-7
size: once
D: .
DNA: TGTGCCAGTAGTATTGGGCCGACGACTTCCTACGAGCAGTACTTC
CDR3: CASSIGPTTSYEQYF

V: TRBV13
J: TRBJ2-1
size: once
D: .
DNA: TGTGCCAGCAGCTTGGTGGGAGGACTTAACAATGAGCAGTTCTTC
CDR3: CASSLVGGLNNEQFF

V: TRBV5-1
J: TRBJ1-2
size: .
D: TRBD1
DNA: TGCGCCAGCAGCTTGGCGGGGACAGAGGTTGTTGGCTACACCTTC
CDR3: CASSLAGTEVVGYTF

V: TRBV14
J: TRBJ2-7
size: .
D: .
DNA: TGTGCCAGCAGCCAGGACACAGGGTTCGCGGACTACGAGCAGTACTTC
CDR3: CASSQDTGFADYEQYF

V: TRBV5-4
J: TRBJ2-2
size: .
D: .
DNA: TGTGCCAGCAGCGCCGCGAACACCGGGGAGCTGTTTTTT
CDR3: CASSAANTGELFF

V: TRBV18
J: TRBJ2-7
size: .
D: TRBD2
DNA: TGTGCCAGCTCAAGAACTAGCGGGAGGGCCTTTAGCTACGAGCAGTACTTC
CDR3: CASSRTSGRAFSYEQYF

V: TRBV7-2
J: TRBJ2-7
size: once
D: .
DNA: TGTGCCAGCAGGTCCTTTTACGAGCAGTACTTC
CDR3: CASRSFYEQYF

V: TRBV4-1
J: TRBJ2-2
size: .
D: .
DNA: TGCGCCAGCAGCCAAGGACACCAGAACACCGGGGAGCTGTTTTTT
CDR3: CASSQGHQNTGELFF

V: TRBV29-1
J: TRBJ2-5
size: few
D: .
DNA: TGCAGCGTTGAGGGGGGGCAGGGAGAGACCCAGTACTTC
CDR3: CSVEGGQGETQYF

V: TRBV9
J: TRBJ2-7
size: .
D: TRBD2
DNA: TGTGACAGCAGCGTGACACTAGCGGGAGGGGATGATGAGCAGTACTTC
CDR3: CDSSVTLAGGDDEQYF

V: TRBV9
J: TRBJ2-7
size: .
D: TRBD2
DNA: TGTGCCAGCAGCGAGGGAGGGAGCCAATACGAGCAGTACTTC
CDR3: CASSEGGSQYEQYF

V: TRBV5-5
J: TRBJ2-7
size: .
D: .
DNA: TGTGCCAGCAGCTTTCAGGGGCCCTACTACGAGCAGTACTTC
CDR3: CASSFQGPYYEQYF

V: TRBV28
J: TRBJ2-2
size: once
D: .
DNA: TGTGCCAGCAGTTCAGATGCGGTGAACACCGGGGAGCTGTTTTTT
CDR3: CASSSDAVNTGELFF

V: TRBV19
J: TRBJ2-1
size: once
D: TRBD1
DNA: TGTGCCAGTAGTATCGACAGGGGGGGAGATGAGCAGTTCTTC
CDR3: CASSIDRGGDEQFF

V: TRBV6-1
J: TRBJ2-2
size: .
D: .
DNA: TGTGCCAGCAGCCTACAGGGCTCCGGGGAGCTGTTTTTT
CDR3: CASSLQGSGELFF

V: TRBV9
J: TRBJ2-2
size: .
D: .
DNA: TGTGCCAGCAGCGTTTATGGGGCCGGGGAGCTGTTTTTT
CDR3: CASSVYGAGELFF

V: TRBV15
J: TRBJ1-5
size: .
D: TRBD1
DNA: TGTGCCACCAGCGGACAGGGGAGCAATCAGCCCCAGCATTTT
CDR3: CATSGQGSNQPQHF

V: TRBV15
J: TRBJ2-7
size: many
D: TRBD2
DNA: TGTGCCACCAGCGTGGACAGAATAGCGGGAGGATCCTACGAGCAGTACTTC
CDR3: CATSVDRIAGGSYEQYF

V: TRBV28
J: TRBJ2-5
size: .
D: .
DNA: TGTGCCAGCAGCTGGGCCCAAGAGACCCAGTACTTC
CDR3: CASSWAQETQYF

V: TRBV25-1
J: TRBJ2-7
size: few
D: TRBD2
DNA: TGTGCCAGCAGTGTAGCGGGAGAGTCCTACGAGCAGTACTTC
CDR3: CASSVAGESYEQYF